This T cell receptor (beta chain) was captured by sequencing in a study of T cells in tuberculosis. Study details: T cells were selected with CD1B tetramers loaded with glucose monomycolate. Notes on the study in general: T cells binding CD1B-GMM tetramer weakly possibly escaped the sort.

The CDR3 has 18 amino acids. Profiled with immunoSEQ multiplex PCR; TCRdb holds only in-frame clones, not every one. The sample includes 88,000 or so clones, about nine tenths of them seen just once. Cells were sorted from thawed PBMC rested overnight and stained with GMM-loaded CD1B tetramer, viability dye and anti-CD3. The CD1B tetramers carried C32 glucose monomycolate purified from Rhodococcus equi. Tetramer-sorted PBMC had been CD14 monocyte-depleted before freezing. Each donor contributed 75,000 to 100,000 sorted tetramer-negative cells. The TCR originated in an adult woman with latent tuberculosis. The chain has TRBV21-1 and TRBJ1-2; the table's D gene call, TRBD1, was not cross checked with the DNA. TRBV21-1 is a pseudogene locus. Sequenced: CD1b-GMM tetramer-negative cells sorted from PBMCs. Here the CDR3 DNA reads TGTGCCAGCAGCAAAGGGCCGGGGACAGGGCCCCACCTCTATGGCTACACCTTC. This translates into CASSKGPGTGPHLYGYTF.